These T cell receptor beta chains were read from a single sample in a study of T cells after yellow fever vaccination. TCRdb reprocessed the 5' RACE reads via MiXCR and lists one record per CDR3 protein. The sample gives 500,000 to 550,000 distinct CDR3 sequences, 20% to 25% of which show up once; approximately 16% is in the top ten. This specimen consisted of PBMCs, obtained 20 to 25 days after the first yellow fever vaccination. The receptor set was obtained from a man aged 18-30 years who received the YFV17D yellow fever vaccine. Each CDR3 is given with its conserved first and last residue. Fields, in order: V gene, D gene, clone size, J gene, CDR3 protein, CDR3 DNA. D genes are given only for firm matches. Part of the rows lack a size; the others show once, few, many or a class for expanded clones.

TRBV27	.	few	TRBJ1-4	CASSLAGAGEKLFF	TGTGCCAGCAGTTTAGCAGGGGCTGGTGAAAAACTGTTTTTT
TRBV28	.	.	TRBJ2-3	CASSSGARDTQYF	TGTGCCAGCAGTTCCGGAGCGCGGGATACGCAGTATTTT
TRBV7-2	TRBD1	few	TRBJ1-5	CASSLAGTGSLGNQPQHF	TGTGCCAGCAGCTTAGCCGGGACAGGCTCCTTGGGCAATCAGCCCCAGCATTTT
TRBV11-3	.	once	TRBJ2-6	CASSSDGYSGANVLTF	TGTGCCAGCAGCTCGGACGGATACTCTGGGGCCAACGTCCTGACTTTC
TRBV5-4	.	few	TRBJ2-5	CASSKPDRAPGAQYF	TGTGCCAGCAGCAAACCGGACCGGGCCCCGGGGGCCCAGTACTTC
TRBV20-1	.	few	TRBJ2-1	CSASRVLPYNEQFF	TGCAGTGCTTCCAGGGTGCTCCCTTACAATGAGCAGTTCTTC
TRBV20-1	.	many	TRBJ1-1	CSARATHRGRTEAFF	TGCAGTGCTAGAGCTACCCACCGGGGGCGAACTGAAGCTTTCTTT
TRBV6-2/TRBV6-3	TRBD1	few	TRBJ2-1	CASISTGAYNEQFF	TGTGCCAGCATTTCGACAGGGGCCTACAATGAGCAGTTCTTC
TRBV20-1	.	few	TRBJ1-3	CSAREGSTGNTIYF	TGCAGTGCTAGAGAGGGGAGTACTGGAAACACCATATATTTT
TRBV7-9	.	.	TRBJ2-5	CASSLGVGTPQETQYF	TGTGCCAGCAGCTTAGGGGTCGGGACTCCTCAAGAGACCCAGTACTTC
TRBV7-8	.	.	TRBJ1-4	CASSREPLGEKLFF	TGTGCCAGCAGCCGCGAGCCCCTCGGTGAAAAACTGTTTTTT
TRBV20-1	.	.	TRBJ2-1	CSAYWGGQIGEQFF	TGCAGTGCTTACTGGGGGGGCCAGATAGGTGAGCAGTTCTTC
TRBV20-1	.	few	TRBJ1-1	CSARGRVNTEAFF	TGCAGTGCCCGCGGGCGCGTGAACACTGAAGCTTTCTTT
TRBV10-3	.	.	TRBJ1-5	CAISGGQSNQPQHF	TGTGCCATCAGTGGCGGACAGAGCAATCAGCCCCAGCATTTT
TRBV27	.	few	TRBJ2-7	CASRIRYGEQYF	TGTGCCAGCAGGATTAGATATGGCGAGCAGTACTTC
TRBV5-5	.	.	TRBJ2-5	CASSLEVMQETQYF	TGTGCCAGCAGCTTGGAGGTTATGCAAGAGACCCAGTACTTC
TRBV12-3/TRBV12-4	TRBD1	.	TRBJ1-6	CASSFTGTGGLHSPLHF	TGTGCCAGCAGTTTCACCGGGACAGGGGGATTACATTCACCCCTCCACTTT
TRBV7-3	.	few	TRBJ2-1	CASSLGGASSYNEQFF	TGTGCCAGCAGCTTAGGCGGGGCTAGCTCCTACAATGAGCAGTTCTTC
TRBV29-1	.	.	TRBJ1-2	CSVELAGASANYGYTF	TGCAGCGTTGAATTGGCAGGTGCTTCAGCTAACTATGGCTACACCTTC
TRBV27	.	few	TRBJ2-5	CASSLWKAGGETQYF	TGTGCCAGCAGTTTATGGAAAGCAGGCGGAGAGACCCAGTACTTC
TRBV5-4	.	many	TRBJ2-3	CASSLLGSSTDTQYF	TGTGCCAGCAGCTTGTTGGGGAGCAGCACAGATACGCAGTATTTT
TRBV7-2	TRBD2	few	TRBJ2-4	CASSLVGLAAKNIQYF	TGTGCCAGCAGCTTAGTCGGACTAGCAGCCAAAAACATTCAGTACTTC
TRBV16	.	.	TRBJ1-4	CASSHHRDANEKLFF	TGTGCCAGCAGTCACCACAGGGACGCTAATGAAAAACTGTTTTTT
TRBV5-1	.	many	TRBJ2-2	CASSLVLDGRATGELFF	TGCGCCAGCAGCTTGGTCCTGGACGGGCGGGCCACCGGGGAGCTGTTTTTT
TRBV7-9	TRBD1	.	TRBJ1-5	CASSVGQGQPQHF	TGTGCCAGCAGCGTAGGACAGGGCCAGCCCCAGCATTTT
TRBV12-3/TRBV12-4	.	.	TRBJ2-5	CASSPLASRLTQYF	TGTGCCAGCAGCCCTCTGGCTAGCAGGTTAACCCAGTACTTC
TRBV11-1	.	few	TRBJ2-1	CASSSIPGWGNEQFF	TGTGCCAGCAGCTCCATCCCGGGATGGGGCAATGAGCAGTTCTTC
TRBV5-1	.	.	TRBJ1-4	CASSLVGPGEKLFF	TGCGCCAGCAGCTTGGTTGGGCCGGGGGAAAAACTGTTTTTT
TRBV7-8	.	.	TRBJ1-5	CASSSGSGSNQPQHF	TGTGCCAGCAGCTCGGGGTCTGGGAGCAATCAGCCCCAGCATTTT
TRBV7-9	.	few	TRBJ2-7	CASSLADGRAYEQYF	TGTGCCAGCAGCTTAGCGGACGGCCGAGCCTACGAGCAGTACTTC
TRBV12-3/TRBV12-4	TRBD1	few	TRBJ2-7	CASSYGTGGHEQYF	TGTGCCAGCAGTTACGGGACAGGGGGCCACGAGCAGTACTTC
TRBV4-3	.	.	TRBJ1-6	CASSQDRGRTRRPLHF	TGCGCCAGCAGCCAAGATCGGGGCAGGACCCGTAGACCCCTCCACTTT
TRBV19	TRBD2	.	TRBJ2-3	CASTSPTRGGYTDTQYF	TGTGCCAGTACCTCACCCACCCGGGGGGGCTACACAGATACGCAGTATTTT
TRBV28	.	.	TRBJ1-1	CASSTGIWEAFF	TGTGCCAGCAGTACAGGAATTTGGGAAGCTTTCTTT
TRBV12-5	.	few	TRBJ2-5	CASGIGTRETQYF	TGTGCTAGTGGTATAGGGACGAGGGAGACCCAGTACTTC
TRBV6-1	TRBD1	.	TRBJ1-2	CASRDRGLSIYGYTF	TGTGCCAGCCGGGACAGGGGGCTCTCTATCTATGGCTACACCTTC
TRBV4-3	.	.	TRBJ2-3	CASSQDPIGSVDTQYF	TGCGCCAGCAGCCAAGATCCCATAGGGTCCGTTGATACGCAGTATTTT
TRBV7-8	TRBD1	many	TRBJ2-1	CASSFPTGDEQFF	TGTGCCAGCAGCTTCCCCACAGGGGATGAGCAGTTCTTC
TRBV4-3	.	few	TRBJ1-6	CASSQVTGSPLHF	TGCGCCAGCAGCCAAGTGACGGGCTCACCCCTCCACTTT
TRBV6-1	.	few	TRBJ1-2	CASSELGGYGYTF	TGTGCCAGCAGTGAACTAGGAGGCTATGGCTACACCTTC
TRBV12-3/TRBV12-4	.	few	TRBJ2-3	CASSTDGSTDTQYF	TGTGCCAGCAGTACAGACGGGAGCACAGATACGCAGTATTTT
TRBV7-8	.	.	TRBJ2-2	CASSSPQGVSPGELFF	TGTGCCAGCAGCTCGCCCCAGGGTGTGTCCCCCGGGGAGCTGTTTTTT
TRBV3-1	TRBD2	.	TRBJ2-5	CASSLLSGGKTQYF	TGTGCCAGCAGCCTACTAAGCGGGGGGAAGACCCAGTACTTC
TRBV7-2	.	many	TRBJ1-5	CASSLVAGPAGQPQHF	TGTGCCAGCAGCCTGGTAGCCGGGCCCGCGGGGCAGCCCCAGCATTTT
TRBV4-2	.	few	TRBJ2-7	CASSPSRGEAATYEQYF	TGTGCCAGCAGCCCCAGTCGGGGAGAAGCGGCCACCTACGAGCAGTACTTC
TRBV20-1	.	few	TRBJ2-3	CSASPAGTDTQYF	TGCAGTGCTAGTCCGGCGGGAACAGATACGCAGTATTTT
TRBV29-1	.	.	TRBJ1-5	CSAGDIGGNQPQHF	TGCAGCGCCGGGGACATCGGAGGGAATCAGCCCCAGCATTTT
TRBV12-3/TRBV12-4	.	.	TRBJ1-6	CASIQGTLTVSPLHF	TGTGCCAGCATCCAGGGTACACTCACGGTTTCACCCCTCCACTTT
TRBV19	.	many	TRBJ2-4	CASSTGQGFNIQYF	TGTGCCAGTAGCACAGGGCAGGGTTTCAACATTCAGTACTTC
TRBV4-3	.	few	TRBJ2-7	CASSHDFRAFGNEQYF	TGCGCCAGCAGCCACGACTTCCGGGCATTTGGGAACGAGCAGTACTTC